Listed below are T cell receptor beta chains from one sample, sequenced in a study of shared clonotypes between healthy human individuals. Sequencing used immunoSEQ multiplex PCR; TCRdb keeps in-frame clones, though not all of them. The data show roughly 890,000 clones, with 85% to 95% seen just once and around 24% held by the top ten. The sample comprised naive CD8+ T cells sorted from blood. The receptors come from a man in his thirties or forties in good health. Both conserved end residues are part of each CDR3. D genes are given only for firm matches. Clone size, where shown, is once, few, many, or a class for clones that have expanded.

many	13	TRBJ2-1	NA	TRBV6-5	CASKQGPRDEQFF	TGTGCCAGCAAACAGGGACCGAGGGATGAGCAGTTCTTC
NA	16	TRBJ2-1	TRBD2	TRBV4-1	CASSQVTLAEYNEQFF	TGCGCCAGCAGCCAAGTTACCCTAGCGGAATACAATGAGCAGTTCTTC
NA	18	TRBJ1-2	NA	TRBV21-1	CASSKCPWTGEWGYGYTF	TGTGCCAGCAGCAAATGCCCCTGGACAGGCGAGTGGGGCTATGGCTACACCTTC
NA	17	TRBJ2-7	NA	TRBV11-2	CASSFTGTPLISYEQYF	TGTGCCAGCAGCTTCACAGGTACCCCCCTCATCTCCTACGAGCAGTACTTC
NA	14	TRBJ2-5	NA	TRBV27	CASSFGDSQETQYF	TGTGCCAGCAGTTTCGGGGACTCGCAAGAGACCCAGTACTTC
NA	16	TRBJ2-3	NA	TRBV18	CASSPPRGVASYTQYF	TGTGCCAGCTCACCACCCAGGGGAGTAGCCAGTTATACGCAGTATTTT
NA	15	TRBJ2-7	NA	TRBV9	CASSVASVSSYEQYF	TGTGCCAGCAGCGTAGCCAGCGTGAGCTCCTACGAGCAGTACTTC
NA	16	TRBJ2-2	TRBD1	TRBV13	CASSGWGQGATGELFF	TGTGCCAGCAGCGGATGGGGACAGGGCGCCACCGGGGAGCTGTTTTTT
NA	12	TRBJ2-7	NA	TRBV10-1	CASSDTSYEQYF	TGCGCCAGCAGTGACACGAGCTACGAGCAGTACTTC
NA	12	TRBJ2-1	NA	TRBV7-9	CASSNDFPEQFF	TGTGCCAGCAGCAACGATTTTCCTGAGCAGTTCTTC
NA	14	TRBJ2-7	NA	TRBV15	CATSDQGGAYEQYF	TGTGCCACCAGCGATCAGGGGGGGGCCTACGAGCAGTACTTC
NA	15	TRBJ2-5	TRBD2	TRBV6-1	CASRDSGRAGETQYF	TGTGCCAGCAGGGATAGCGGGAGGGCCGGAGAGACCCAGTACTTC
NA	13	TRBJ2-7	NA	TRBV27	CASSQPGLYEQYF	TGTGCCAGCTCCCAACCGGGACTCTACGAGCAGTACTTC
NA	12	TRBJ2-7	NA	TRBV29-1	CSVHDSSYEQYF	TGCAGCGTTCATGACAGCTCCTACGAGCAGTACTTC
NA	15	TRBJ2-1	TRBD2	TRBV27	CASSPGLAGVRKQFF	TGTGCCAGCAGTCCGGGACTAGCGGGAGTAAGGAAGCAGTTCTTC
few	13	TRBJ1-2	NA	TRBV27	CASSLSQFYGYTF	TGTGCCAGCAGTTTATCACAGTTCTATGGCTACACCTTC
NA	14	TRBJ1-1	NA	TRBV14	CASSWYAGTTEAFF	TGTGCCAGCAGTTGGTACGCAGGGACGACTGAAGCTTTCTTT
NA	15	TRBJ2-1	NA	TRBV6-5	CASSYSSGYYNEQFF	TGTGCCAGCAGTTACTCGTCGGGTTACTACAATGAGCAGTTCTTC
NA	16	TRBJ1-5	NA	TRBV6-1	CASSEAQGDRKLPQHF	TGTGCCAGCAGTGAAGCTCAGGGAGATCGGAAGTTACCCCAGCATTTT
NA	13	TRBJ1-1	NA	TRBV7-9	CASSLGFGTEAFF	TGTGCCAGCAGCTTAGGGTTCGGGACTGAAGCTTTCTTT
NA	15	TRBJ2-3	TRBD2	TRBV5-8	CASSVGLAGTDTQYF	TGTGCCAGCAGCGTGGGACTAGCGGGAACAGATACGCAGTATTTT
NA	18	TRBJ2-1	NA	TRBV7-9	CASSPGGSSGYSYNEQFF	TGTGCCAGCAGCCCTGGGGGTTCATCAGGATACTCCTACAATGAGCAGTTCTTC
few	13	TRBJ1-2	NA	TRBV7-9	CASSQPRPYGYTF	TGTGCCAGCAGCCAACCACGACCCTATGGCTACACCTTC
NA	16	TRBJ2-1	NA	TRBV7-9	CASSLAVASSYNEQFF	TGTGCCAGCAGCTTAGCCGTAGCGAGCTCCTACAATGAGCAGTTCTTC
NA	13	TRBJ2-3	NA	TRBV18	CASSPGSADTQYF	TGTGCCAGCTCACCAGGGAGCGCAGATACGCAGTATTTT
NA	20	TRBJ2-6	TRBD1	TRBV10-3	CAISEYTGQGLSTGANVLTF	TGTGCCATCAGTGAGTATACTGGACAGGGGCTTTCTACTGGGGCCAACGTCCTGACTTTC
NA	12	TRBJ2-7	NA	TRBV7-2	CASSLRPYEQYF	TGTGCCAGCAGCCTCCGGCCCTACGAGCAGTACTTC
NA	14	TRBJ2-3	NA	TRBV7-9	CASSSLGAADTQYF	TGTGCCAGCAGCTCCCTCGGGGCCGCAGATACGCAGTATTTT
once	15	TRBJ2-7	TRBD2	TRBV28	CASSLSLAGTGEQYF	TGTGCCAGCAGTTTATCTTTAGCGGGGACGGGAGAGCAGTACTTC
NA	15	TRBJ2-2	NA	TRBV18	CASSPWDINTGELFF	TGTGCCAGCTCACCGTGGGATATTAACACCGGGGAGCTGTTTTTT
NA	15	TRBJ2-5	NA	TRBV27	CASSFQGTYQETQYF	TGTGCCAGCAGTTTTCAAGGGACCTACCAAGAGACCCAGTACTTC
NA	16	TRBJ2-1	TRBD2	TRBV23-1	CASSHQPGLAWDEQFF	TGCGCCAGCAGTCATCAACCGGGACTAGCTTGGGATGAGCAGTTCTTC
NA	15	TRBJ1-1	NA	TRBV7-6	CASSYSAAGGTEAFF	TGTGCCAGCAGCTACTCAGCCGCGGGAGGCACTGAAGCTTTCTTT
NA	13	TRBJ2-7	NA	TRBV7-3	CASSLTQSYEQYF	TGTGCCAGCAGCTTAACGCAGTCTTACGAGCAGTACTTC
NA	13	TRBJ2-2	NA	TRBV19	CASSIRDSGELFF	TGTGCCAGTAGTATCAGGGACTCCGGGGAGCTGTTTTTT
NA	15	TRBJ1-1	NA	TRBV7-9	CASTRDSLMNTEAFF	TGTGCCAGCACCCGAGACAGCCTCATGAACACTGAAGCTTTCTTT
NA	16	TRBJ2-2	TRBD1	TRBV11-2	CASSPYPDRQAGELFF	TGTGCCAGCAGCCCCTACCCGGACAGGCAGGCCGGGGAGCTGTTTTTT
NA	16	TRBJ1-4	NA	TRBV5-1	CASSLVGEATNEKLFF	TGCGCCAGCAGCTTGGTTGGGGAAGCAACTAATGAAAAACTGTTTTTT
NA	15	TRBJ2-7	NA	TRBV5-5	CASSFGLPPTYEQYF	TGTGCCAGCAGCTTCGGACTACCACCCACCTACGAGCAGTACTTC
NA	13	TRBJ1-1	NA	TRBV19	CASRFPDNTEAFF	TGTGCCAGTCGTTTCCCGGACAACACTGAAGCTTTCTTT
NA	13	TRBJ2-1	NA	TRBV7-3	CASTTGPRDEQFF	TGTGCCAGCACCACCGGGCCGAGAGATGAGCAGTTCTTC
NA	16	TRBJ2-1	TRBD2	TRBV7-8	CASSLSGTSGYNEQFF	TGTGCCAGCAGCTTGTCCGGGACTAGCGGATACAATGAGCAGTTCTTC
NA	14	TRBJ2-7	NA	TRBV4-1	CASSQGQLAYEQYF	TGCGCCAGCAGCCAAGGACAGCTAGCCTACGAGCAGTACTTC
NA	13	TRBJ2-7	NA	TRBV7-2	CASSPGDSYEQYF	TGTGCCAGCAGCCCCGGAGACTCCTACGAGCAGTACTTC
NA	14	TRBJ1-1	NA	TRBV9	CASSPQAGVAEAFF	TGTGCCAGCAGCCCCCAAGCGGGGGTCGCTGAAGCTTTCTTT
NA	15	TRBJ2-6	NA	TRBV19	CASSIFSSGANVLTF	TGTGCCAGTAGTATATTTAGCTCTGGGGCCAACGTCCTGACTTTC
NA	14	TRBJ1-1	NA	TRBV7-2	CASSLTNGDTEAFF	TGTGCCAGCAGCTTAACCAACGGAGACACTGAAGCTTTCTTT
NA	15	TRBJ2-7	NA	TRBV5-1	CASSQSVVSSYEQYF	TGCGCCAGCAGCCAGTCTGTAGTTAGCTCCTACGAGCAGTACTTC
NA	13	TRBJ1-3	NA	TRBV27	CASKVLDGNTIYF	TGTGCCAGCAAGGTTCTCGATGGAAACACCATATATTTT
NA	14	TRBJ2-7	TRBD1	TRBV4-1	CASSQGQGAYEQYF	TGCGCCAGCAGCCAAGGACAGGGCGCCTACGAGCAGTACTTC
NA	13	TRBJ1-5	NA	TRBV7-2	CASSPWGNQPQHF	TGTGCCAGCAGCCCATGGGGCAATCAGCCCCAGCATTTT
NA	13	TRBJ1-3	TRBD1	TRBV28	CASIGTAGNTIYF	TGTGCCAGCATTGGGACAGCTGGAAACACCATATATTTT
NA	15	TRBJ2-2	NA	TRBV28	CASSAFGGVTGELFF	TGTGCCAGCAGTGCCTTTGGAGGGGTAACCGGGGAGCTGTTTTTT
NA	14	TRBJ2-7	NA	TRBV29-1	CSVVETLVLHEQYF	TGCAGCGTTGTCGAGACGCTTGTACTCCACGAGCAGTACTTC
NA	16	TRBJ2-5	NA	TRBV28	CASSPPLGDPQETQYF	TGTGCCAGCAGTCCCCCTCTGGGGGATCCGCAAGAGACCCAGTACTTC
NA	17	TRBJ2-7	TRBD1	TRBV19	CASSPRSQGAPTYEQYF	TGTGCCAGTAGCCCAAGATCCCAGGGGGCCCCCACCTACGAGCAGTACTTC
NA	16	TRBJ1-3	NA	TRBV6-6	CASTTLGSRSGNTIYF	TGTGCCAGCACTACTCTCGGTTCCCGCTCTGGAAACACCATATATTTT
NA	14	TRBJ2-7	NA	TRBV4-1	CASSQGWADYEQYF	TGCGCCAGCAGCCAAGGGTGGGCAGACTACGAGCAGTACTTC